Listed below are T cell receptor beta chains from one sample, sequenced in a study of vaccination effects on CD4 cells after COVID-19. Using immunoSEQ multiplex PCR, the repertoire was profiled, and TCRdb retains in-frame clones only, with some absent. This sample yields some 25,000 clones, of which 60% to 75% are seen a single time; 9.5% to 15% belongs to the top ten. These TCRs are of unknown antigen specificity. Sequences were derived from CD4+ T cells from PBMCs cultured with HCoV-OC43 spike peptides, sampled before COVID-19 vaccination. Every receptor here comes from a human donor who received a COVID-19 vaccine. Each CDR3 is given with its conserved first and last residue. A D gene is named only where the DNA matches it firmly. Clone size is shown for a subset of rows, as once, few, many or a class of expanded clone.

D gene | J gene | V gene | clone size | CDR3 DNA | CDR3 protein
TRBD1 | TRBJ2-2 | TRBV6-6 | NA | TGTGCCAGCAGCCCACGGGACAGGGGAACCGGGGAGCTGTTTTTT | CASSPRDRGTGELFF
TRBD1 | TRBJ1-2 | TRBV6-6 | few | TGTGCCAGCAGTTATCCTCCAGGGGGCTATGGCTACACCTTC | CASSYPPGGYGYTF
TRBD1 | TRBJ1-2 | TRBV6-5 | medium-sized | TGTGCCAGCAGTAAACCGGGACAGGGGACCTATGGCTACACCTTC | CASSKPGQGTYGYTF
NA | TRBJ2-1 | TRBV2 | NA | TGTGCCAGCAACTTAGCGAGCTCCTACAATGAGCAGTTCTTC | CASNLASSYNEQFF
NA | TRBJ2-5 | TRBV27 | once | TGTGCCAGCAGAGGGGTCCAAGAGACCCAGTACTTC | CASRGVQETQYF
NA | TRBJ1-1 | TRBV7-9 | NA | TGTGCCAGCAGCTTGAACACTGAAGCTTTCTTT | CASSLNTEAFF
NA | TRBJ2-1 | TRBV3-1/TRBV3-2 | NA | TGTGCCAGCAGCCAAGTACGGATAGCTATTGTCAATGAGCAGTTCTTC | CASSQVRIAIVNEQFF
NA | TRBJ2-5 | TRBV5-5 | NA | TGTGCCAGCAGCTTGCACCCACAAGAGACCCAGTACTTC | CASSLHPQETQYF
NA | TRBJ1-6 | TRBV2 | NA | TGTGCCAGCGTGGATTCGTTGAATAATTCACCCCTCCACTTT | CASVDSLNNSPLHF
NA | TRBJ1-2 | TRBV2 | NA | TGTGCCAGCAGTGAAGATCCAGTCGTCTATGGCTACACCTTC | CASSEDPVVYGYTF
NA | TRBJ1-4 | TRBV5-5 | once | TGTGCCAGCAGCTTGGAATGGGGGAATGAAAAACTGTTTTTT | CASSLEWGNEKLFF
TRBD1 | TRBJ2-4 | TRBV7-7 | NA | TGTGCCAGCAGCCCCGCCCAGCCGGGACAGGGAATGGCCGCCAAAAACATTCAGTACTTC | CASSPAQPGQGMAAKNIQYF
TRBD2 | TRBJ2-3 | TRBV10-3 | NA | TGTGCCATCAGTGAGTTAGGGCTAGCGGGGGGGCCGCCGTCAGATACGCAGTATTTT | CAISELGLAGGPPSDTQYF
TRBD1 | TRBJ2-7 | TRBV15 | NA | TGTGCCACCAGCAGCGCTAACAGGGGGTCATTCCCCTCCTACGAGCAGTACTTC | CATSSANRGSFPSYEQYF
TRBD2 | TRBJ2-6 | TRBV18 | NA | TGTGCCAGCTCACCGGGACTAGCGGGAGCTGGGGCCAACGTCCTGACTTTC | CASSPGLAGAGANVLTF
NA | TRBJ1-1 | TRBV25-1 | NA | TGTGCCAGCAGTGATTACCTTCCGGGGAGGATGCGAGCTTTCTTT | CASSDYLPGRMRAFF
TRBD2 | TRBJ2-1 | TRBV11-2 | NA | TGTGCCAGCAGCCTAAACAGACTAGCGGGAGCGTTAGGAGGTGAGCAGTTCTTC | CASSLNRLAGALGGEQFF
NA | TRBJ1-2 | TRBV29-1 | NA | TGCAGCGTTGAATATGAACAGGGATTGAACTATGGCTACACCTTC | CSVEYEQGLNYGYTF
TRBD1 | TRBJ1-1 | TRBV6-5 | few | TGTGCCAGCAGTACTGGGACAGAGAACACTGAAGCTTTCTTT | CASSTGTENTEAFF
NA | TRBJ2-6 | TRBV19 | NA | TGTGCCAGTAGTATTCAGGGCTCTGGGGCCAACGTCCTGACTTTC | CASSIQGSGANVLTF
NA | TRBJ2-5 | TRBV5-1 | NA | TGCGCCAGCAGCACGGGAGGTAGGACAGGGCGTATTATGGCCCAAGAGACCCAGTACTTC | CASSTGGRTGRIMAQETQYF
NA | TRBJ2-3 | TRBV5-5 | NA | TGTGCCAGCAGCTTGGGACTAGTTGATGGCACAGATACGCAGTATTTT | CASSLGLVDGTDTQYF
TRBD2 | TRBJ2-1 | TRBV11-2 | once | TGTGCCAGCAGGAAGGGACTAGAGCGTCTCAATGAGCAGTTCTTC | CASRKGLERLNEQFF
NA | TRBJ1-1 | TRBV6-5 | NA | TGTGCCAGCAGAAGAACGGGGGCCAACACTGAAGCTTTCTTT | CASRRTGANTEAFF
NA | TRBJ1-3 | TRBV4-2 | few | TGTGCCAGCAGCCAAGTGTCCAGGGGCTCTGGAAACACCATATATTTT | CASSQVSRGSGNTIYF
NA | TRBJ1-5 | TRBV11-2 | NA | TGTGCCAGCAGCTTAGGCCAGGGTGGAGATCAGCCCCAGCATTTT | CASSLGQGGDQPQHF
TRBD2 | TRBJ2-2 | TRBV5-1 | NA | TGCGCCAGCAGCTCCGGGACTAGCGGCACCGGGGAGCTGTTTTTT | CASSSGTSGTGELFF
TRBD1 | TRBJ1-6 | TRBV27 | once | TGTGCCAGCAGGCCCGGGCAGGGGGCTGGTTCACCCCTCCACTTT | CASRPGQGAGSPLHF
NA | TRBJ2-1 | TRBV6-5 | NA | TGTGCCAGCAGGAGCTTGAGCTCCTACAATGAGCAGTTCTTC | CASRSLSSYNEQFF
TRBD1 | TRBJ2-5 | TRBV18 | NA | TGTGCCAGCTCACCACGGGACAGGGAGACCCAGTACTTC | CASSPRDRETQYF
TRBD2 | TRBJ2-1 | TRBV25-1 | NA | TGTGCCAGCAGTGAACGTAGCGGGAGGGAGCAGTTCTTC | CASSERSGREQFF